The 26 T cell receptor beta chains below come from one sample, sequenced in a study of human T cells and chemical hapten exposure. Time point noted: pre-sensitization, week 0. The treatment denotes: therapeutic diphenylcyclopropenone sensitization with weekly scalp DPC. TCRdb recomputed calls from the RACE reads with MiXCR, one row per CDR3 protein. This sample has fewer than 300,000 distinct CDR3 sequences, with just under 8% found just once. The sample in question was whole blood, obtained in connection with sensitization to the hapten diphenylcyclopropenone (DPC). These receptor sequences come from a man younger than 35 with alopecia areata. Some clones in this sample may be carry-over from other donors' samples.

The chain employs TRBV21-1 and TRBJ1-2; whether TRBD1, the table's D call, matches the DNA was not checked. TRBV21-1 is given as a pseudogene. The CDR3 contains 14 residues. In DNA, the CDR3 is TGTGCCAGCAGCATGCTGTGGGCGCGTAACGGCTACACCTTC. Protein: CASSMLWARNGYTF.

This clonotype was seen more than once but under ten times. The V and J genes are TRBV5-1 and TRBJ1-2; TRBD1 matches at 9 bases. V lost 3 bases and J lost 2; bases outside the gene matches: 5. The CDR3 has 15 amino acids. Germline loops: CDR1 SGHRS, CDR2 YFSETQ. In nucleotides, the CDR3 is TGCGCCAGCAGCTCCGGGACAGGGAGAAACTATGGCTACACCTTC. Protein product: CASSSGTGRNYGYTF.

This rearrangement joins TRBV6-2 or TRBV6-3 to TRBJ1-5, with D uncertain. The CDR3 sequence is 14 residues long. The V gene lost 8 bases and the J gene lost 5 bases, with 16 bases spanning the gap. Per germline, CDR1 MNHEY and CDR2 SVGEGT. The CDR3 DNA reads TGTGCCAGCTCCCAGGCGGCGAACCATCAGCCCCAGCATTTT. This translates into CASSQAANHQPQHF.

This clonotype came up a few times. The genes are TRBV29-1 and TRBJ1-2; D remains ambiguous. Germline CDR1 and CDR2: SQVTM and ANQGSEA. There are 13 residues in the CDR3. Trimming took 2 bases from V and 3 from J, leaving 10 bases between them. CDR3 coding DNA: TGCAGCGTTGAAACGGACGGGGACTATGGCTACACCTTC. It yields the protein CSVETDGDYGYTF.

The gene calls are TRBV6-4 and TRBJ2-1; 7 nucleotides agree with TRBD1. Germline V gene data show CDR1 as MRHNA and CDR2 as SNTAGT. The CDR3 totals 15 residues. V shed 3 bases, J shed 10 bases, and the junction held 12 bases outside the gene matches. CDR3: CASSDVKGAVREQFF. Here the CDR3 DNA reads TGTGCCAGCAGTGATGTTAAGGGGGCGGTGAGAGAGCAGTTCTTC.

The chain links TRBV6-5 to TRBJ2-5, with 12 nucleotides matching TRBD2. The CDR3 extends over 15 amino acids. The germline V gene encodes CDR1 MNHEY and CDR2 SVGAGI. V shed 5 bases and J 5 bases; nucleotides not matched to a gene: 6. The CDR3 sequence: CASSVSSGGAETQYF. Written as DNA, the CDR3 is TGTGCCAGCAGTGTTTCTAGCGGGGGGGCTGAGACCCAGTACTTC.

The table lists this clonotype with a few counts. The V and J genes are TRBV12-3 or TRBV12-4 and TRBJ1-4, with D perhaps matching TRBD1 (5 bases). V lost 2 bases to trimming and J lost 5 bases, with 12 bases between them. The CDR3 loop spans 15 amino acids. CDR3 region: CASSLLGTGNEKLFF. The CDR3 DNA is TGTGCCAGCAGTTTATTGGGGACTGGGAATGAAAAACTGTTTTTT.

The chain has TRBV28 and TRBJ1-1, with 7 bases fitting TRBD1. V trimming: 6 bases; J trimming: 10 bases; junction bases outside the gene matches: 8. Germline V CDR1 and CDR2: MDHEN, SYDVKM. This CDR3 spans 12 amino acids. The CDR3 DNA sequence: TGTGCCAGCAGCTCCGGACAGGACGTAGCTTTCTTT. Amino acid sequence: CASSSGQDVAFF.

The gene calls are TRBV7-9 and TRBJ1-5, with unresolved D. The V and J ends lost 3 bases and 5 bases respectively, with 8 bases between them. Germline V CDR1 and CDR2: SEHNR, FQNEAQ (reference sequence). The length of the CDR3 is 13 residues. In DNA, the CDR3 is TGTGCCAGCAGCTTTAGTGAAGATCAGCCCCAGCATTTT. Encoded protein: CASSFSEDQPQHF.

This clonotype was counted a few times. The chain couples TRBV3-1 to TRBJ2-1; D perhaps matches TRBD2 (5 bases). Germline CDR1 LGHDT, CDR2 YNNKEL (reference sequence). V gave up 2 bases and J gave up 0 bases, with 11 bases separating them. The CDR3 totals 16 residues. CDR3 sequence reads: CASSQNTGNSYNEQFF. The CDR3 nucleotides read TGTGCCAGCAGCCAAAACACGGGAAACTCCTACAATGAGCAGTTCTTC.

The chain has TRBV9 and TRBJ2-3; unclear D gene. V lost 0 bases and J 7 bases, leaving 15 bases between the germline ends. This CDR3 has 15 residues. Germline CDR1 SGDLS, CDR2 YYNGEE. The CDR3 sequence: CASSVVAAAHNTQYF. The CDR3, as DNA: TGTGCCAGCAGCGTAGTCGCGGCCGCCCACAATACGCAGTATTTT.

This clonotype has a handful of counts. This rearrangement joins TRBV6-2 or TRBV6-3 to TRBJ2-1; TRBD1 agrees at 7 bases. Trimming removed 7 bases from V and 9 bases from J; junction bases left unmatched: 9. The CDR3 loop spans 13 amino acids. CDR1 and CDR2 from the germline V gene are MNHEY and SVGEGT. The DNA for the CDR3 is TGTGCCAGCACCCTGACAGGGCGGCCTGAGCAGTTCTTC. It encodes CASTLTGRPEQFF.

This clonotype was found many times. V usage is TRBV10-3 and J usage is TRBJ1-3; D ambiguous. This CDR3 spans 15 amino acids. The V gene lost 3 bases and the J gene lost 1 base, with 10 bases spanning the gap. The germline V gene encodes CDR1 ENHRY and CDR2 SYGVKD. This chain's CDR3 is CAISDLRKSGNTIYF. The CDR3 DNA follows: TGTGCCATCAGTGACCTCCGCAAGTCTGGAAACACCATATATTTT.

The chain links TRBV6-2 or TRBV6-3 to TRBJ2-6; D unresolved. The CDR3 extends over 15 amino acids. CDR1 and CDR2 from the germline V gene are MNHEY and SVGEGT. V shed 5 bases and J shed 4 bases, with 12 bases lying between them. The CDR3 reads CASSHHFSGANVLTF. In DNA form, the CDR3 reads TGTGCCAGCAGTCACCACTTTTCCGGGGCCAACGTCCTGACTTTC.

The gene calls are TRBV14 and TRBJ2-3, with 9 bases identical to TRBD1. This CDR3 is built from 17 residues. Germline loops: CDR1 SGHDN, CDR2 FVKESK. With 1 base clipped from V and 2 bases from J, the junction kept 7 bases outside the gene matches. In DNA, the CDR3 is TGTGCCAGCAGCCAAGTCGCCGGGACAGGGATCACAGATACGCAGTATTTT. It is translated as CASSQVAGTGITDTQYF.

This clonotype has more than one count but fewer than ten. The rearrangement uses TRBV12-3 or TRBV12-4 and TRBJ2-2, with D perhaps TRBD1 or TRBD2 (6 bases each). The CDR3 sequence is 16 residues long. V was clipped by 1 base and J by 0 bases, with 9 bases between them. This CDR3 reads CASSLDRGANTGELFF. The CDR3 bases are TGTGCCAGCAGTTTAGATAGGGGGGCGAACACCGGGGAGCTGTTTTTT.

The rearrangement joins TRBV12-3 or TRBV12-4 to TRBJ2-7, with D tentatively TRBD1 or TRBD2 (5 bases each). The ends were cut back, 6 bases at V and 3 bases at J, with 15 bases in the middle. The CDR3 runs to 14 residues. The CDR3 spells CASSQRDGDYEQYF. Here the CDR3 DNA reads TGTGCCAGCAGCCAGAGGGACGGCGACTACGAGCAGTACTTC.

For the CDR3, the DNA is TGTGCCAGCAGAAGAACAGGAGTATATAGCAATCAGCCCCAGCATTTT. It yields the protein CASRRTGVYSNQPQHF. The gene calls are TRBV6-5 and TRBJ1-5, with D perhaps TRBD1 (5 bases). Germline CDR1 and CDR2: MNHEY and SVGAGI. The CDR3 has 16 amino acids. V shed 6 bases and J shed 0 bases, with 15 bases lying between them.

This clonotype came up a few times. In DNA, the CDR3 is TGTGCCAGCAGCGTAGGCAGCATGAACACTGAAGCTTTCTTT. Translation: CASSVGSMNTEAFF. This chain connects TRBV9 to TRBJ1-1; D remains unclear. The CDR3 has 14 residues. V was pared by 0 bases and J by 0 bases, with 6 bases between. CDR1 is SGDLS, CDR2 YYNGEE, per germline.

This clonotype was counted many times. The CDR3, as DNA: TGCGCCAGCAGCCCTGACAGGGGCAATGAGCAGTTCTTC. Amino acid sequence: CASSPDRGNEQFF. The chain links TRBV5-1 to TRBJ2-1; 8 bases are shared with TRBD1. The germline gives CDR1 SGHRS, CDR2 YFSETQ. The CDR3 totals 13 residues. V lost 4 bases and J lost 6; bases outside the gene matches: 3.

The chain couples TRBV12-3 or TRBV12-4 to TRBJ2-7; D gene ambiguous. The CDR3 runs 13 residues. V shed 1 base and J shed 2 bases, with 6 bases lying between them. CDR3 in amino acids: CASSLGRTYEQYV. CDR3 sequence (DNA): TGTGCCAGCAGTTTAGGGCGGACCTACGAGCAGTACGTC.

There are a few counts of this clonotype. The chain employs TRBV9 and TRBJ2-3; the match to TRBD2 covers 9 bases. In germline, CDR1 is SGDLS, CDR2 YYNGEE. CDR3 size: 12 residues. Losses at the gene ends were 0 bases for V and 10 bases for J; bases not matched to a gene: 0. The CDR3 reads CASSVVAGAQYF. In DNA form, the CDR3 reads TGTGCCAGCAGCGTAGTAGCGGGGGCGCAGTATTTT. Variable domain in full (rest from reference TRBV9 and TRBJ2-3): DSGVTQTPKHLITATGQRVTLRCSPRSGDLSVYWYQQSLDQGLQFLIQYYNGEERAKGNILERFSAQQFPDLHSELNLSSLELGDSALYFCASSVVAGAQYFGPGTRLTVL.

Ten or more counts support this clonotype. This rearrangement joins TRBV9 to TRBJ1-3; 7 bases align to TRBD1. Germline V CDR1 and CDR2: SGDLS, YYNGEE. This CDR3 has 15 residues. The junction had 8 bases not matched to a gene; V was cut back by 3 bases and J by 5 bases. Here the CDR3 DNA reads TGTGCCAGCAGCGAGACAGGGACAAACCGAAACACCATATATTTT. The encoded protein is CASSETGTNRNTIYF.

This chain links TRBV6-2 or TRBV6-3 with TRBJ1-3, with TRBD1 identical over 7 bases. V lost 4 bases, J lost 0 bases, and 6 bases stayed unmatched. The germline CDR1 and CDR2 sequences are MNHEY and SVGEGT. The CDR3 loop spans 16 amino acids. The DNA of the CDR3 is TGTGCCAGCAGTTTCCCGGACAGGCCCTCTGGAAACACCATATATTTT. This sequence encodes CASSFPDRPSGNTIYF.

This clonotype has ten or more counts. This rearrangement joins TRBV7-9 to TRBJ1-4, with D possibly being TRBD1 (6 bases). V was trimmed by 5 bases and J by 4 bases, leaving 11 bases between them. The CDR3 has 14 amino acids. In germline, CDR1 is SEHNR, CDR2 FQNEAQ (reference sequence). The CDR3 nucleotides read TGTGCCAGCAGCCGACAGGACCATAATGAAAAACTGTTTTTT. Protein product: CASSRQDHNEKLFF.

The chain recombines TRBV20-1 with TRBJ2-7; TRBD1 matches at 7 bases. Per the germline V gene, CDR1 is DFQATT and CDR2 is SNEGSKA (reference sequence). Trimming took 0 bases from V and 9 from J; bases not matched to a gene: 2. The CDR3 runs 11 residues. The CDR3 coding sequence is TGCAGTGCTAGAGAAGGGACAGCGCAGTACGTC. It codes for CSAREGTAQYV.